What follows are 14 T cell receptor beta chains derived from one specimen sequenced in a study of neurological immune-mediated disorders. TCRdb analysed the 5' RACE reads with MiXCR anew, one entry per CDR3 protein. Among approximately 32,000 distinct CDR3 sequences listed, about 15% were seen once. Material for sequencing was PBMCs. The receptors were sampled from a man in his 70s in good health.

This clonotype has at least ten counts. The chain recombines TRBV10-3 with TRBJ1-1; D gene ambiguous. With 0 bases removed from V and 1 base from J, the gap between germline ends came to 6 bases. Per germline, CDR1 ENHRY and CDR2 SYGVKD. The CDR3 loop spans 14 amino acids. The CDR3 nucleotides read TGTGCCATCAGTGAGTCGAACGGGAACACTGAAGCTTTCTTT. This gives the protein CAISESNGNTEAFF.

This clonotype was detected many times. Written as DNA, the CDR3 is TGTGCCAGCAGCTTAAAGGGAACTTCACCCCTCCACTTT. Residues: CASSLKGTSPLHF. This sequence joins TRBV7-2 and TRBJ1-6; D call uncertain. The V and J ends lost 2 bases and 9 bases respectively, with 8 bases between them. The CDR3 loop spans 13 amino acids. Germline V lookup: CDR1 SGHTA, CDR2 FQGNSA.

This clonotype showed up many times. The chain uses TRBV20-1 and TRBJ2-7; possibly TRBD2 for D (6 bases). Germline loops: CDR1 DFQATT, CDR2 SNEGSKA (reference sequence). V was trimmed by 1 base and J by 1 base, leaving 8 bases between them. This CDR3 is built from 13 residues. CDR3 region: CSARGRESYEQYF. For the CDR3, the DNA is TGCAGTGCTAGAGGGAGGGAATCCTACGAGCAGTACTTC.

This clonotype has ten or more counts. The genes are TRBV5-1 and TRBJ2-7; possibly TRBD1 for D (6 bases). Germline values: CDR1 SGHRS, CDR2 YFSETQ. Trimming removed 0 bases at V and 5 bases at J, with 12 bases between. The CDR3 runs 14 residues. The CDR3 spells CASSLVQGPNEQYF. Written as DNA, the CDR3 is TGCGCCAGCAGCTTGGTACAGGGCCCCAACGAGCAGTACTTC.

The CDR3: CASGNDRGTSGDDTDTQYF. The CDR3 DNA reads as TGTGCTAGTGGCAACGACAGGGGCACTAGCGGGGACGACACAGATACGCAGTATTTT. The chain couples TRBV12-5 to TRBJ2-3; 10 bases align to TRBD2. Per the germline V gene, CDR1 is LGHNT and CDR2 is FRNRAP. This CDR3 comprises 19 residues. V lost 6 bases, J lost 2 bases, and 17 bases stayed unmatched.

This clonotype was recorded many times. The genes are TRBV18 and TRBJ2-7; 8 nucleotides align to TRBD1. CDR1 and CDR2 from the germline V gene are KGHSH and LQKENI. V shed 7 bases, J shed 0 bases, and the junction held 11 bases outside the gene matches. There are 16 residues in the CDR3. The CDR3: CASFNPTGGSSYEQYF. The CDR3 region has the DNA TGTGCCAGCTTTAATCCTACAGGGGGAAGCTCCTACGAGCAGTACTTC.

This clonotype was counted a few times. The chain is built from TRBV7-2 and TRBJ2-7, with D possibly matching TRBD1 (5 bases). This CDR3 contains 16 residues. Trimming left V 5 bases short and J 3 bases short, with 20 bases between. Germline CDR1 SGHTA, CDR2 FQGNSA. The CDR3 protein is CASSQKVGRQFYEQYF. The CDR3 nucleotides are TGTGCCAGCAGCCAAAAGGTGGGCAGACAGTTCTACGAGCAGTACTTC.

This clonotype occurred many times. The chain joins TRBV5-1 to TRBJ1-1; a weak D match, TRBD1 (5 bases). V lost 4 bases to trimming and J lost 0 bases, with 16 bases between them. CDR1 and CDR2 (germline): SGHRS, YFSETQ. The CDR3 length is 16 residues. Here the CDR3 reads CASSPKRAGVNTEAFF. CDR3 DNA: TGCGCCAGCAGCCCCAAGAGGGCGGGGGTGAACACTGAAGCTTTCTTT.

By its share, this clonotype is medium-sized. The chain couples TRBV9 to TRBJ1-2; maybe TRBD1 (6 bases). Trimming left V 3 bases short and J 9 bases short, with 18 bases between. The CDR3 loop spans 14 amino acids. Germline V gives CDR1 SGDLS, CDR2 YYNGEE. CDR3 bases: TGTGCCAGCAGCGCGGTACAGGGAGGGGTGCGCTACACCTTC. Protein: CASSAVQGGVRYTF.

The chain uses TRBV7-2 and TRBJ1-1; D unclear. Germline assignment: CDR1 SGHTA and CDR2 FQGNSA. V lost 0 bases to trimming and J lost 8 bases, with 7 bases between them. This CDR3 spans 12 amino acids. The chain's CDR3 is CASSLADFEAFF. CDR3 coding DNA: TGTGCCAGCAGCTTAGCGGACTTCGAAGCTTTCTTT.

This clonotype turned up a few times. This chain connects TRBV11-2 to TRBJ2-7; the match to TRBD2 covers 10 bases. The CDR3 is 17 residues long. V was clipped by 1 base and J by 2 bases; unmatched bases: 8. Germline V gene lookup returns CDR1 SGHAT and CDR2 FQNNGV. In nucleotides, the CDR3 is TGTGCCAGCAGCTTAGTAGGCCGGCTAGCGGGGGCCTACGAGCAGTACTTC. It yields the protein CASSLVGRLAGAYEQYF.

Many counts were recorded for this clonotype. The chain combines TRBV5-5 with TRBJ1-6; TRBD1 agrees at 8 bases. V lost 5 bases and J lost 8; bases outside the gene matches: 9. The CDR3 runs 15 residues. Germline lookup yields CDR1 SGHKS and CDR2 YYEKEE (reference sequence). Here the CDR3 DNA reads TGTGCCAGCAGTCCCGGACAGGGAGGCGATTCACCCCTCCACTTT. It codes for CASSPGQGGDSPLHF.

This clonotype was seen ten or more times. In DNA form, the CDR3 reads TGCAGTGCTAGGGGGACAGAGACTTACAATGAGCAGTTCTTC. Translating gives CSARGTETYNEQFF. The rearrangement uses TRBV20-1 and TRBJ2-1; 7 positions match TRBD1. The CDR3 runs 14 residues. With V trimmed by 3 bases and J by 4 bases, 6 bases remained unmatched. The germline V gene has CDR1 DFQATT and CDR2 SNEGSKA (reference sequence).

The table lists this clonotype with many counts. The chain couples TRBV3-1 to TRBJ2-7; D may be TRBD1 (7 bases). The CDR3 is 15 residues long. Germline CDR1 is LGHDT and CDR2 is YNNKEL (reference sequence). V dropped 6 bases and J dropped 1 base, with 16 bases sitting between them. The CDR3 DNA reads TGTGCCAGCAGTATCTCCGGGGGACAGTCCTACGAGCAGTACTTC. Translated: CASSISGGQSYEQYF.